One and the same sample provided the 29 T cell receptor beta chains below, sequenced in a study of beta chain features in type 1 diabetes. Findings and caveats of the study: In all four CD4+ subsets, TCRB CDR3 length was significantly, moderately reduced in type 1 diabetes.

Isolated RNA was reverse transcribed in full, so expressed TCRB transcripts were sequenced. Generated by immunoSEQ multiplex PCR, the TCRdb table keeps only in-frame clones and is missing some. The sample contains roughly 280,000 clones, 20% to 25% of which appear only once. For these TCRs, the target antigens are not known. Sequencing input: naive CD4+ T cells from blood. All receptors come from a woman aged 30 to 39 with type 1 diabetes.

This clone was observed once. The chain is built from TRBV7-8 and TRBJ1-2; 9 nucleotides line up with TRBD1. The CDR3 has 15 amino acids. Unmatched junction bases numbered 8, after V lost 1 base and J lost 8 bases. Germline CDR1 reads SGHVS; CDR2 reads FQNEAQ. CDR3 region: CASSLVRGQGGGYTF. CDR3 in DNA: TGTGCCAGCAGCTTAGTTCGGGGACAGGGCGGGGGCTACACCTTC.

This clone has just a few counts. The chain links TRBV7-3 to TRBJ2-1; no reliable D call. In germline, CDR1 is SGHTA, CDR2 FQGTGA. The CDR3 is made up of 12 amino acids. The V gene lost 5 bases and the J gene lost 14 bases, with 16 bases spanning the gap. This chain's CDR3 is CASSPRMEPKFF. DNA for the CDR3: TGTGCCAGCAGCCCCCGCATGGAGCCGAAGTTCTTC.

The J gene is TRBJ2-2, the V gene TRBV29-1; weak D call: TRBD2 (6 bases). V lost 4 bases, J lost 10 bases, and 16 bases lay in between. The CDR3 covers 13 residues. Germline V gives CDR1 SQVTM, CDR2 ANQGSEA. Here the CDR3 DNA reads TGCAGCGTTGCCGTCGGCCCTAGCGAGGAGCTGTTTTTT. Its translation: CSVAVGPSEELFF.

The chain carries TRBV29-1 and TRBJ1-1, with D perhaps matching TRBD1 (5 bases). CDR1 SQVTM and CDR2 ANQGSEA come from the germline V gene. The CDR3 is made up of 10 amino acids. V lost 7 bases to trimming and J lost 4 bases, with 7 bases between them. The CDR3 DNA follows: TGCAGCGCGGGGGGCACTGAAGCTTTCTTT. It is translated as CSAGGTEAFF.

This clone was observed a few times. The J gene is TRBJ1-1, the V gene TRBV30, with TRBD1 as a possible D gene (6 bases). V dropped 1 base and J dropped 9 bases, with 15 bases sitting between them. The CDR3 has 13 amino acids. The germline gives CDR1 GTSNPN, CDR2 SVGIG (reference sequence). Here the CDR3 reads CAWSDPRDTQAFF. The CDR3 DNA is TGTGCCTGGAGTGATCCCCGGGACACCCAAGCTTTCTTT.

This clone turned up a few times. This chain uses TRBV30 with TRBJ1-5; perhaps TRBD1 as D (5 bases). In germline, CDR1 is GTSNPN, CDR2 SVGIG (reference sequence). V lost 2 bases to trimming and J lost 6 bases, with 17 bases between them. The CDR3 is 15 residues long. CDR3 in DNA: TGTGCCTGGAGTCAAGTCGGGACTCTGAGTCAGCCCCAGCATTTT. It translates to CAWSQVGTLSQPQHF.

The chain is built from TRBV28 and TRBJ2-1, with a possible D match to TRBD2 (6 bases). The germline V and J ends were trimmed by 5 bases and 14 bases, with 22 bases remaining between them. Germline V gene data show CDR1 as MDHEN and CDR2 as SYDVKM. The CDR3 loop spans 14 amino acids. The CDR3 loop reads CASSPLGNSPGEFF. In DNA form, the CDR3 reads TGTGCCAGCAGTCCTCTCGGGAACAGCCCGGGGGAGTTCTTC.

The V gene is TRBV18, the J gene TRBJ1-2; 12 bases map to TRBD1. V trimming: 6 bases; J trimming: 8 bases; junction bases outside the gene matches: 10. This CDR3 is built from 15 residues. CDR1 KGHSH and CDR2 LQKENI come from the germline V gene. The CDR3 reads CASSPGTGGLDGYTF. The CDR3 bases are TGTGCCAGCTCGCCCGGGACAGGGGGCTTAGACGGCTACACCTTC.

This chain uses TRBV2 with TRBJ2-1; D perhaps matches TRBD1 (6 bases). Trimming took off 6 bases at V and 4 bases at J, with 13 bases between the two ends. The CDR3 is 14 amino acids. Germline V CDR1 and CDR2: SNHLY, FYNNEI. The CDR3 region is CASRARGNYNEQFF. CDR3 DNA: TGTGCCAGCAGGGCCAGGGGTAATTACAATGAGCAGTTCTTC.

This clone was observed a handful of times. This chain connects TRBV28 to TRBJ2-4; 7 bases are shared with TRBD1. V gave up 3 bases and J gave up 3 bases; unmatched junction bases: 8. Germline CDR1 is MDHEN and CDR2 is SYDVKM. The CDR3 spans 16 residues. CDR3 sequence reads: CASSFLGDRVKNIQYF. CDR3 nucleotide sequence: TGTGCCAGCAGTTTCCTGGGTGACAGGGTCAAAAACATTCAGTACTTC.

The chain recombines TRBV9 with TRBJ2-1, with a weak D call TRBD1 (6 bases). Trimming pared 3 bases from V and 12 bases from J, leaving 19 bases between. This CDR3 contains 14 residues. Germline lookup yields CDR1 SGDLS and CDR2 YYNGEE. The CDR3 protein is CASSADGGLGAQFF. The DNA for the CDR3 is TGTGCCAGCAGCGCAGATGGGGGCCTCGGTGCGCAGTTCTTC.

The V and J genes are TRBV2 and TRBJ2-7; the match to TRBD2 covers 13 bases. CDR1 and CDR2 from the germline V gene are SNHLY and FYNNEI. V shed 7 bases, J shed 6 bases, and the junction held 6 bases outside the gene matches. This CDR3 is built from 14 residues. For the CDR3, the DNA is TGTGCCAGCACCGGACTAGCGGGAGAAGGCGAGCAGTACTTC. Residues: CASTGLAGEGEQYF.

This clone showed up just a few times. The V call is TRBV5-1, the J call TRBJ2-3; D ambiguous. This CDR3 is built from 13 residues. Deletions cut 6 bases from V and 5 bases from J, with 13 bases between. Germline-derived CDR1 and CDR2 are SGHRS and YFSETQ. The CDR3 spells CASMDPARDTQYF. The CDR3 nucleotides are TGCGCCAGCATGGATCCGGCTAGAGATACGCAGTATTTT.

In this sample, this clone turned up a few times. The rearrangement links TRBV5-1 to TRBJ1-1; D is perhaps TRBD1 (5 bases). This CDR3 comprises 15 residues. Trimming removed 3 bases from V and 2 bases from J, with 14 bases in between. Looked up from germline, CDR1 is SGHRS and CDR2 is YFSETQ. The CDR3 reads CASSSRTRHNTEAFF. The CDR3 DNA follows: TGCGCCAGCAGCTCACGGACACGTCATAACACTGAAGCTTTCTTT. The full variable domain, with the rest looked up from reference TRBV5-1 and TRBJ1-1, is KAGVTQTPRYLIKTRGQQVTLSCSPISGHRSVSWYQQTPGQGLQFLFEYFSETQRNKGNFPGRFSGRQFSNSRSEMNVSTLELGDSALYLCASSSRTRHNTEAFFGQGTRLTVV.

This chain joins TRBV11-1 and TRBJ2-6; 7 nucleotides agree with TRBD2. Trimming cost V 0 bases and J 2 bases; bases outside gene matches: 4. This CDR3 has 17 residues. Germline values: CDR1 SGHAT, CDR2 FQDESV (reference sequence). The CDR3 loop is CASSLARTSTGANVLTF. CDR3 nucleotide sequence: TGTGCCAGCAGCTTAGCACGGACTAGTACTGGGGCCAACGTCCTGACTTTC.

In this sample, this clone turned up a few times. The V and J genes are TRBV18 and TRBJ2-1, with D possibly matching TRBD2 (6 bases). V was trimmed by 8 bases and J by 0 bases, leaving 14 bases between them. The germline gives CDR1 KGHSH, CDR2 LQKENI. The CDR3 is 15 amino acids. CDR3 coding DNA: TGTGCCAGCACCGATAGCGGCTTCTCCTACAATGAGCAGTTCTTC. The encoded protein is CASTDSGFSYNEQFF.

V gene TRBV5-1 combines with J gene TRBJ2-5; the match to TRBD1 covers 7 bases. The length of the CDR3 is 14 residues. The J segment lost 4 bases and the V segment lost 1 base, leaving 4 bases of the junction unmatched. Germline assignment: CDR1 SGHRS and CDR2 YFSETQ. The CDR3 nucleotides read TGCGCCAGCAGCTTGCGACAGGGTGGAGAGACCCAGTACTTC. It translates to CASSLRQGGETQYF.

This clone was observed a few times. CDR3 sequence: CASSSPQGAGTDTQYF. CDR3 nucleotides: TGTGCCAGCAGTTCCCCCCAGGGGGCTGGCACAGATACGCAGTATTTT. The rearrangement links TRBV28 to TRBJ2-3; TRBD1 agrees at 8 bases. The germline CDR1 and CDR2 sequences are MDHEN and SYDVKM. Trimming cost V 4 bases and J 1 base; bases outside gene matches: 7. CDR3 length: 16 residues.

This clone was observed a handful of times. The chain employs TRBV7-8 and TRBJ2-2; 9 bases agree with TRBD2. Trimming removed 2 bases from V and 1 base from J; junction bases left unmatched: 2. CDR3 size: 16 residues. Per germline, CDR1 SGHVS and CDR2 FQNEAQ. This CDR3 reads CASSLQTSGNTGELFF. The CDR3 DNA sequence: TGTGCCAGCAGCTTACAGACTAGCGGGAACACCGGGGAGCTGTTTTTT.

In its sample, this clone was seen a few times. This chain uses TRBV19 with TRBJ2-7; 8 nucleotides match TRBD1. V shed 6 bases, J shed 0 bases, and the junction held 7 bases outside the gene matches. The V gene's germline CDR1 is LNHDA and CDR2 SQIVND (reference sequence). There are 15 residues in the CDR3. The CDR3 spells CASSHGTGNSYEQYF. CDR3 DNA sequence: TGTGCCAGTAGCCACGGGACAGGCAACTCCTACGAGCAGTACTTC.

CDR3 loop: CASSLGGGDYGYTF. The CDR3 nucleotides are TGTGCCAGCAGCTTAGGAGGGGGCGACTATGGCTACACCTTC. This rearrangement joins TRBV7-6 to TRBJ1-2; 7 nucleotides match TRBD1. The CDR3 length is 14 residues. The V gene's germline CDR1 is SGHVS and CDR2 FNYEAQ. Trimming removed 1 base from V and 3 bases from J; junction bases left unmatched: 2. The full variable domain, its missing parts supplied by reference TRBV7-6 and TRBJ1-2, is GAGVSQSPRYKVTKRGQDVALRCDPISGHVSLYWYRQALGQGPEFLTYFNYEAQQDKSGLPNDRFSAERPEGSISTLTIQRTEQRDSAMYRCASSLGGGDYGYTFGSGTRLTVV.

This clone was found a few times. The genes are TRBV5-6 and TRBJ2-7; perhaps TRBD2 as D (5 bases). There are 14 residues in the CDR3. Trimming shortened V by 2 bases and J by 7 bases, and 16 bases separated the two germline ends. CDR1 is SGHDT, CDR2 YYEEEE, per germline. CDR3 DNA: TGTGCCAGCAGCTTCCCCGGACTCCACCGAGAGCAGTACTTC. This encodes CASSFPGLHREQYF.

The chain combines TRBV9 with TRBJ2-2, with 8 bases aligning to TRBD2. V was clipped by 5 bases and J by 1 base; unmatched bases: 1. CDR1 is SGDLS, CDR2 YYNGEE, per germline. This CDR3 contains 14 residues. CDR3 coding DNA: TGTGCCAGCAGTCTAGCGGGGAACACCGGGGAGCTGTTTTTT. Its protein product is CASSLAGNTGELFF.

The chain employs TRBV5-5 and TRBJ2-5; TRBD1 aligns across 7 bases. Germline V lookup: CDR1 SGHKS, CDR2 YYEKEE (reference sequence). CDR3 length: 14 amino acids. V lost 0 bases, J lost 5 bases, and 4 bases stayed unmatched. For the CDR3, the DNA is TGTGCCAGCAGCTTGGTTGGACAGGCGGAGACCCAGTACTTC. Translation gives CASSLVGQAETQYF.

The chain recombines TRBV5-1 with TRBJ2-2; a weak D match, TRBD1 (6 bases). Germline V gene data show CDR1 as SGHRS and CDR2 as YFSETQ. CDR3 length: 16 amino acids. Trimming cost V 4 bases and J 0 bases, with 13 bases left between them. The CDR3 DNA reads as TGCGCCAGCAGCCTCCGGGACACTACGAACACCGGGGAGCTGTTTTTT. As protein: CASSLRDTTNTGELFF.

The chain links TRBV18 to TRBJ2-7; TRBD2 aligns across 14 bases. The CDR3 consists of 15 residues. Germline CDR1 and CDR2: KGHSH and LQKENI. V lost 3 bases and J lost 3; bases outside the gene matches: 1. CDR3 nucleotide sequence: TGTGCCAGCTCACCTGGGACTAGCGGGAGCTACGAGCAGTACTTC. This encodes CASSPGTSGSYEQYF.

This clone was detected a few times. The gene calls are TRBV30 and TRBJ2-1; weak D call: TRBD2 (5 bases). V was pared by 4 bases and J by 6 bases, with 16 bases between. The length of the CDR3 is 14 residues. Per germline, CDR1 GTSNPN and CDR2 SVGIG (reference sequence). The CDR3 reads CAWIPSGFFNEQFF. In nucleotides, the CDR3 is TGTGCCTGGATTCCCTCGGGGTTTTTCAATGAGCAGTTCTTC. The whole variable domain, filled in from reference TRBV30 and TRBJ2-1, reads SQTIHQWPATLVQPVGSPLSLECTVEGTSNPNLYWYRQAAGRGLQLLFYSVGIGQISSEVPQNLSASRPQDRQFILSSKKLLLSDSGFYLCAWIPSGFFNEQFFGPGTRLTVL.

The V call is TRBV6-1, the J call TRBJ2-5, with 8 nucleotides matching TRBD1. Germline V gene data show CDR1 as MNHNS and CDR2 as SASEGT. The CDR3 is made up of 14 amino acids. V lost 4 bases and J lost 2; bases outside the gene matches: 3. The CDR3 region is CASSVGQGQETQYF. Written as DNA, the CDR3 is TGTGCCAGCAGTGTCGGACAGGGTCAAGAGACCCAGTACTTC.

This CDR3 reads CASSYLQGRSYNEQFF. CDR3 nucleotides: TGTGCCAGTAGTTACTTACAGGGTAGGTCCTACAATGAGCAGTTCTTC. J is TRBJ2-1 and V is TRBV19; maybe TRBD1 (6 bases). Germline CDR1 is LNHDA and CDR2 is SQIVND (reference sequence). CDR3 length equals 16 residues. Between the trimmed V and J ends, which lost 5 bases and 1 base, there was a span of 15 bases.